Below are 5 T cell receptor beta chains sequenced from a single sample in a study of blood T cell repertoires in COVID-19. Some clones are missing from TCRdb's copy, which holds only in-frame ones; the method was immunoSEQ multiplex PCR. This sample carries approximately 45,000 clones, 80% to 90% of them seen once, and the ten largest clones take about 3.2%. Source material: peripheral blood. The receptors come from a woman older than 75 with acute or convalescent COVID-19.

The V call is TRBV7-6, the J call TRBJ2-2, with 9 bases aligning to TRBD1. J lost 3 bases, V lost 4 bases, and 3 bases had no gene match. Germline CDR1 SGHVS, CDR2 FNYEAQ. The CDR3 covers 15 residues. The DNA of the CDR3 is TGTGCCAGCAGCTCCCGGGACAGGGACACCGGGGAGCTGTTTTTT. Its translation: CASSSRDRDTGELFF.

The chain carries TRBV30 and TRBJ1-1; possibly TRBD1 for D (6 bases). This CDR3 comprises 13 residues. The ends were cut back, 1 base at V and 4 bases at J, with 10 bases in the middle. The germline V gene encodes CDR1 GTSNPN and CDR2 SVGIG (reference sequence). For the CDR3, the DNA is TGTGCCTGGAGTGCCGCCAGGGGCACTGAAGCTTTCTTT. It encodes CAWSAARGTEAFF. The complete variable domain, with remaining parts taken from reference TRBV30 and TRBJ1-1, reads SQTIHQWPATLVQPVGSPLSLECTVEGTSNPNLYWYRQAAGRGLQLLFYSVGIGQISSEVPQNLSASRPQDRQFILSSKKLLLSDSGFYLCAWSAARGTEAFFGQGTRLTVV.

The chain carries TRBV7-9 and TRBJ1-4; TRBD1 aligns across 9 bases. The CDR3 covers 15 residues. The germline gives CDR1 SEHNR, CDR2 FQNEAQ (reference sequence). V was clipped by 5 bases and J by 3 bases; unmatched bases: 4. The chain's CDR3 is CASSPQGAANEKLFF. CDR3 coding DNA: TGTGCCAGCAGCCCACAGGGGGCAGCTAATGAAAAACTGTTTTTT. Supplemented by reference TRBV7-9 and TRBJ1-4, the full variable domain reads DTGVSQNPRHKITKRGQNVTFRCDPISEHNRLYWYRQTLGQGPEFLTYFQNEAQLEKSRLLSDRFSAERPKGSFSTLEIQRTEQGDSAMYLCASSPQGAANEKLFFGSGTQLSVL.

The chain employs TRBV6-5 and TRBJ1-2; TRBD1 is a possible D gene (5 bases). V was clipped by 0 bases and J by 8 bases, with 16 bases between them. The germline V gene has CDR1 MNHEY and CDR2 SVGAGI. This CDR3 contains 15 residues. The CDR3 DNA follows: TGTGCCAGCAGTTACTCTGGAAGCAAGGGGTACGGCTACACCTTC. This gives the protein CASSYSGSKGYGYTF.

This clone came up a few times. The chain links TRBV7-9 to TRBJ1-6; D is uncertain. This CDR3 comprises 12 residues. Looked up from germline, CDR1 is SEHNR and CDR2 is FQNEAQ (reference sequence). The V gene lost 5 bases and the J gene lost 10 bases, with 9 bases spanning the gap. The CDR3 DNA is TGTGCCAGCAGCCTCACGGGGTCACCCCTCCACTTT. It specifies CASSLTGSPLHF.